This T cell receptor beta chain was obtained from a study of metastatic and nonmetastatic thyroid tumors. Across the whole study: Comparative analysis of repertoires was undertaken across blood and tumor or nodule tissue obtained from malignant and benign thyroid patients.

The germline V gene has CDR1 MNHNS and CDR2 SASEGT. CDR3 length: 15 amino acids. With 2 bases clipped from V and 5 bases from J, the junction kept 7 bases outside the gene matches. The table lists this clone with a few counts. Its target is unknown. As processed by the authors: For papillary thyroid cancer, a distant-metastasis classifier was constructed from CDR3 differences observed across clinicopathological groups. With MiXCR, TCRdb called clones anew from the PCR reads. The V and J calls were not made by the authors but by TCRdb's processing. The sample has 40,000 to 45,000 clones; under 4% are singletons. Ahead of thyroid surgery, no patient had received treatment of any kind. Study results and limitations: In blood and tumor, TCR beta diversity was reportedly significantly higher in malignant thyroid tumors than in benign nodules.

The V call is TRBV6-1, the J call TRBJ2-7; 9 bases are a match to TRBD2. The sequenced material came from blood. The clonotype originates from a female donor with papillary thyroid cancer or a benign thyroid nodule (not recorded which). Some clones in this sample may be carry-over from other donors' samples. The DNA for the CDR3 is TGTGCCAGCAGTGAAAGTAGCGGGAGTGGGGACGAGCAGTACTTC. Translation gives CASSESSGSGDEQYF.